This T cell receptor (beta chain) appears in the sequencing data of a study of identical twins. The CDR3 runs 16 residues. V was pared by 4 bases and J by 2 bases, with 14 bases between. Per germline, CDR1 SGHTA and CDR2 FQGNSA. MiXCR, run by TCRdb on the 5' RACE reads, gives a single entry per CDR3 protein. Of approximately 94,000 distinct CDR3 sequences listed, about 6.1% are singletons. Whole-study findings and limits: Zero-insertion results could be subject to partial confounding by invariant MAIT and iNKT cells.

This clonotype has more than one count but fewer than ten. The target antigen is unknown. This receptor was taken from a woman aged 45 to 65 in good health. The J gene is TRBJ1-4, the V gene TRBV7-2, with D unclear. Sequencing was carried out using memory T cells sorted from blood. The DNA of the CDR3 is TGTGCCAGCAGCTACTTGCTGTGGAGCACTAATGAAAAACTGTTTTTT. Its protein product is CASSYLLWSTNEKLFF.